This TCR beta chain is drawn from a study of shared clonotypes between healthy human individuals. Concerning this clone: The antigen is undetermined.

CD45RO-negative CD8 cells positively selected for CCR7 made up the naive population, which excluded terminally differentiated effector memory CD45RA+ cells. The study enrolled healthy HIV-negative adults without recent acute infections or vaccinations as donors. The CDR3 is 14 amino acids. Trimming stripped 3 bases from V and 3 bases from J, with 11 bases between. CDR1 and CDR2 from the germline V gene are LNHNV and YYDKDF (reference sequence). Findings and caveats of the study: Naive subsets usually exceeded memory subsets in estimated richness.

The method was immunoSEQ multiplex PCR; TCRdb's version includes in-frame clones alone and lacks a portion of them. The sample carries millions of clones, roughly 95% recorded once. V gene TRBV15 combines with J gene TRBJ1-1; D possibly corresponds to TRBD1 (5 bases). This receptor was taken from a man aged 18-30 years in good health. The sample taken for sequencing was naive CD8+ T cells sorted from blood. The CDR3 nucleotides are TGTGCCACCAGCAGGATCTGGGGGGACACTGAAGCTTTCTTT. Translated: CATSRIWGDTEAFF.